This TCR beta chain was observed in a study of shared clonotypes between healthy human individuals. Measured with immunoSEQ multiplex PCR; TCRdb has only the in-frame clones, and not every one. This table holds some 1.1 million clones, approximately 77% found once. The TCR was taken from a man between 18 and 29 years old in good health. Some clones in this sample may be carry-over from other donors' samples. The source material was memory CD4+ T cells from PBMCs. The subset was: CD45RA-negative fraction.

CDR3 sequence (DNA): TGTGCCAGCAGCTTAGTGGGGGGCGGCTACACTGAAGCTTTCTTT. Amino acids: CASSLVGGGYTEAFF. This sequence joins TRBV7-8 and TRBJ1-1; D is possibly TRBD1 (6 bases). Germline assignment: CDR1 SGHVS and CDR2 FQNEAQ. This CDR3 is 15 amino acids long. V lost 1 base and J lost 3, with 12 bases in between.